The 27 T cell receptor beta chains listed next were all sequenced from one sample in a study of T-cell memory formation after mild COVID-19. TCRdb analysed the 5' RACE reads with MiXCR anew, one entry per CDR3 protein. Seen here are 40,000 to 45,000 distinct CDR3 sequences, 6% to 9.5% observed once, and the top ten hold 1.2% to 1.5%. The sample was PBMCs or a T cell subset sorted from them (not recorded which). These receptors came from a man aged 18 to 30 who had mild COVID-19 (a few samples of this study predate the infection). Cell type and time point are not known.

The chain carries TRBV5-1 and TRBJ2-2, with TRBD2 matching over 12 bases. V lost 9 bases to trimming and J lost 0 bases; unmatched junction nucleotides: 9. CDR3 length: 17 amino acids. The germline gives CDR1 SGHRS, CDR2 YFSETQ. CDR3 amino acids: CATQLAGGHANTGELFF. CDR3 bases: TGCGCCACCCAACTAGCGGGGGGCCACGCGAACACCGGGGAGCTGTTTTTT.

This clonotype showed up just a few times. V and J are TRBV20-1 and TRBJ1-2; D gene unclear. The CDR3 extends over 13 amino acids. The V gene's germline CDR1 is DFQATT and CDR2 SNEGSKA (reference sequence). With 4 bases removed from V and 2 bases from J, the gap between germline ends came to 11 bases. The chain's CDR3 is CSATPDGNYGYTF. CDR3 sequence (DNA): TGCAGTGCTACCCCGGACGGAAACTATGGCTACACCTTC.

This clonotype has more than one count but fewer than ten. This rearrangement joins TRBV12-3 or TRBV12-4 to TRBJ2-5, with D possibly TRBD2 on 6 matching bases. The CDR3 spans 12 residues. V shed 1 base and J shed 13 bases, with 13 bases lying between them. The DNA for the CDR3 is TGTGCCAGCAGTTTAGTGGCGGGGCCCTTGTACTTC. This codes for CASSLVAGPLYF.

This clonotype came up many times. This rearrangement joins TRBV11-2 to TRBJ2-7; 9 nucleotides align to TRBD1. The ends lost 4 bases at V and 3 bases at J; junction bases unmatched: 10. The CDR3 sequence is 16 residues long. Germline-derived CDR1 and CDR2 are SGHAT and FQNNGV. The CDR3 coding sequence is TGTGCCAGCAGCTGGGACAGGGCAAGTGGCGGCTACGAGCAGTACTTC. Translation: CASSWDRASGGYEQYF.

The V and J genes are TRBV15 and TRBJ1-5; D is perhaps TRBD1 (6 bases). V lost 3 bases and J lost 2, with 14 bases in between. The length of the CDR3 is 16 residues. CDR1 is LNHNV, CDR2 YYDKDF, per germline (reference sequence). The CDR3 nucleotides read TGTGCCACCAGCAGCGGACAGTACCTAGGCAATCAGCCCCAGCATTTT. Protein sequence: CATSSGQYLGNQPQHF.

There are many counts of this clonotype. The V call is TRBV5-6, the J call TRBJ2-3; the match to TRBD2 covers 10 bases. Germline V CDR1 and CDR2: SGHDT, YYEEEE. CDR3 length: 15 residues. V was clipped by 5 bases and J by 0 bases; unmatched bases: 3. CDR3 nucleotides: TGTGCCAGCAGAATAGCGGGGGGCAGCACAGATACGCAGTATTTT. Protein sequence: CASRIAGGSTDTQYF. Filled out from reference TRBV5-6 and TRBJ2-3, the complete variable domain reads DAGVTQSPTHLIKTRGQQVTLRCSPKSGHDTVSWYQQALGQGPQFIFQYYEEEERQRGNFPDRFSGHQFPNYSSELNVNALLLGDSALYLCASRIAGGSTDTQYFGPGTRLTVL.

Only a few counts were recorded for this clonotype. The chain links TRBV6-5 to TRBJ1-4; D may be TRBD1 (6 bases). V was pared by 6 bases and J by 8 bases, with 19 bases between. The CDR3 extends over 15 amino acids. Germline V CDR1 and CDR2: MNHEY, SVGAGI. The DNA for the CDR3 is TGTGCCAGCAGAGGTACAGGGACTGGGAAGGAAAAACTGTTTTTT. Translated, it gives CASRGTGTGKEKLFF.

This clonotype has just a few counts. The CDR3 region is CAVPETGKSTDTQYF. As DNA, the CDR3 is TGTGCCGTTCCCGAGACAGGGAAAAGCACAGATACGCAGTATTTT. The chain has TRBV3-2 and TRBJ2-3; the table gives TRBD1 as D, unverified against the DNA. TRBV3-2 is marked as a pseudogene. The CDR3 totals 15 residues.

The chain carries TRBV12-3 or TRBV12-4 and TRBJ1-2, with D tentatively TRBD1 (6 bases). The CDR3 extends over 14 amino acids. V was cut by 5 bases and J by 8 bases, with 18 bases left in between. CDR3 region: CASSKDSLRSGYTF. CDR3 coding DNA: TGTGCCAGCAGTAAGGACAGTCTGAGATCCGGCTACACCTTC.

In its sample, this clonotype was seen a few times. V and J are TRBV7-2 and TRBJ2-3; D may be TRBD2 (7 bases). The V end was cut by 4 bases, the J end by 0 bases, with 14 bases between. The CDR3 runs 16 residues. Germline V CDR1 and CDR2: SGHTA, FQGNSA. CDR3 loop: CASSSRRGLSTDTQYF. CDR3 nucleotide sequence: TGTGCCAGCAGCTCCCGGCGGGGGCTTAGCACAGATACGCAGTATTTT.

This clonotype showed up just a few times. This sequence joins TRBV6-7 and TRBJ2-1; the match to TRBD2 covers 7 bases. TRBV6-7 is an ORF, with its function uncertain. V was clipped by 4 bases and J by 6 bases; unmatched bases: 15. This CDR3 contains 17 residues. CDR3 bases: TGTGCCAGCAGTTCACCACTTGCCGGGGGGTTTTTCAATGAGCAGTTCTTC. Its protein is CASSSPLAGGFFNEQFF.

This clonotype was detected only a few times. This chain links TRBV6-2 or TRBV6-3 with TRBJ2-7; possibly TRBD2 for D (5 bases). Trimming left V 2 bases short and J 0 bases short, with 8 bases between. Per the germline V gene, CDR1 is MNHEY and CDR2 is SVGEGT. The CDR3 is made up of 14 amino acids. The CDR3 nucleotides are TGTGCCAGCAGTTACGAGGGCAGCTCCTACGAGCAGTACTTC. This codes for CASSYEGSSYEQYF.

This clonotype was recorded many times. The genes are TRBV5-6 and TRBJ2-3; weak D call: TRBD2 (6 bases). Trimming left V 7 bases short and J 2 bases short, with 11 bases between. Germline CDR1 SGHDT, CDR2 YYEEEE. This CDR3 has 13 amino acids. Here the CDR3 reads CASLGLITDTQYF. The CDR3 bases are TGTGCCAGCCTGGGACTTATCACAGATACGCAGTATTTT. The complete variable domain, with remaining parts taken from reference TRBV5-6 and TRBJ2-3, reads DAGVTQSPTHLIKTRGQQVTLRCSPKSGHDTVSWYQQALGQGPQFIFQYYEEEERQRGNFPDRFSGHQFPNYSSELNVNALLLGDSALYLCASLGLITDTQYFGPGTRLTVL.

This clonotype has more than one count but fewer than ten. The chain couples TRBV18 to TRBJ1-2; no reliable D call. In germline, CDR1 is KGHSH, CDR2 LQKENI. The V end lost 3 bases, the J end lost 2 bases, and 13 bases lay between the germline ends. The CDR3 loop spans 15 amino acids. The CDR3 sequence is CASSPLDPQNYGYTF. The CDR3 DNA is TGTGCCAGCTCACCGTTAGACCCGCAGAACTATGGCTACACCTTC. Drawing the rest from reference TRBV18 and TRBJ1-2, the complete variable domain is NAGVMQNPRHLVRRRGQEARLRCSPMKGHSHVYWYRQLPEEGLKFMVYLQKENIIDESGMPKERFSAEFPKEGPSILRIQQVVRGDSAAYFCASSPLDPQNYGYTFGSGTRLTVV.

CDR3 DNA: TGTGCCAGCAGCTTTGATCCCGGGACAGCATACAATGAGCAGTTCTTC. Translating it yields CASSFDPGTAYNEQFF. The J gene is TRBJ2-1, the V gene TRBV13; 7 bases line up with TRBD1. The CDR3 totals 16 residues. Germline CDR1 is PRHDT and CDR2 is FYEKMQ (reference sequence). After removal of 3 bases from V and 4 bases from J, the junction contained 9 bases not matched to a gene.

A few counts support this clonotype. The chain has TRBV3-1 and TRBJ2-4; unclear D gene. The CDR3 is made up of 14 amino acids. Trimming took off 6 bases at V and 0 bases at J, with 9 bases between the two ends. CDR1 LGHDT and CDR2 YNNKEL come from the germline V gene (reference sequence). CDR3 region: CASRPSLAKNIQYF. CDR3 coding DNA: TGTGCCAGCAGGCCCTCTCTAGCCAAAAACATTCAGTACTTC. The whole variable domain, remainder taken from reference TRBV3-1 and TRBJ2-4, is DTAVSQTPKYLVTQMGNDKSIKCEQNLGHDTMYWYKQDSKKFLKIMFSYNNKELIINETVPNRFSPKSPDKAHLNLHINSLELGDSAVYFCASRPSLAKNIQYFGAGTRLSVL.

This clonotype was found a few times. The rearrangement joins TRBV6-5 to TRBJ2-3, with TRBD2 identical over 10 bases. Germline V gene data show CDR1 as MNHEY and CDR2 as SVGAGI. There are 16 residues in the CDR3. V gave up 0 bases and J gave up 6 bases; unmatched junction bases: 6. As DNA, the CDR3 is TGTGCCAGCAGTTACTCTGGAAGCGGGGGGGCGGATACGCAGTATTTT. Translating gives CASSYSGSGGADTQYF.

This clonotype was recorded a few times. The J gene is TRBJ2-1, the V gene TRBV10-3, with D tentatively TRBD2 (6 bases). Per the germline V gene, CDR1 is ENHRY and CDR2 is SYGVKD. The length of the CDR3 is 15 residues. Trimming took off 6 bases at V and 0 bases at J, with 12 bases between the two ends. CDR3 in amino acids: CAIRTLTSSYNEQFF. CDR3 coding DNA: TGTGCCATCAGAACGCTGACTAGCTCCTACAATGAGCAGTTCTTC.

This clonotype was observed many times. This chain joins TRBV6-5 and TRBJ2-2; 12 nucleotides agree with TRBD2. This CDR3 has 14 amino acids. Losses at the gene ends were 7 bases for V and 10 bases for J; bases not matched to a gene: 7. Germline CDR1 is MNHEY and CDR2 is SVGAGI. The CDR3 region is CASNPGLAGQELFF. In DNA form, the CDR3 reads TGTGCCAGCAATCCGGGACTAGCGGGCCAGGAGCTGTTTTTT.

This clonotype was counted a few times. The genes are TRBV4-3 and TRBJ2-7, with unresolved D. Trimming removed 0 bases from V and 6 bases from J, with 12 bases in between. Germline CDR1 LGHNA, CDR2 YSLEER. The CDR3 covers 14 residues. The chain's CDR3 is CASSQEVSVGEQYF. The DNA of the CDR3 is TGCGCCAGCAGCCAAGAAGTTTCGGTCGGCGAGCAGTACTTC.

The CDR3 nucleotides are TGCGCCAGCAGCTTGGTAGTCCAGCATGAGCAGTTCTTC. This translates into CASSLVVQHEQFF. The chain couples TRBV5-1 to TRBJ2-1, with D uncertain. V was cut by 0 bases and J by 8 bases, with 9 bases left in between. CDR1 SGHRS and CDR2 YFSETQ come from the germline V gene. The CDR3 is 13 residues long.

This clonotype was counted only a few times. This chain joins TRBV24-1 and TRBJ1-2; 8 positions agree with TRBD1. Germline loops: CDR1 KGHDR, CDR2 SFDVKD. This CDR3 contains 18 residues. After removal of 2 bases from V and 4 bases from J, the junction contained 14 bases not matched to a gene. CDR3: CATSDSQTTRGPSYGYTF. The CDR3 DNA reads as TGTGCCACCAGTGATTCCCAGACCACCAGGGGGCCGTCCTATGGCTACACCTTC.

This clonotype occurred a few times. This chain connects TRBV6-5 to TRBJ1-5, with 7 bases fitting TRBD1. The germline CDR1 and CDR2 sequences are MNHEY and SVGAGI. The CDR3 runs 14 residues. The V gene end was trimmed by 5 bases and the J gene end by 4 bases; junction bases not matched to a gene: 5. This CDR3 reads CASSKYRGNQPQHF. The CDR3 nucleotides read TGTGCCAGCAGTAAATACAGGGGTAATCAGCCCCAGCATTTT.

This rearrangement joins TRBV6-5 to TRBJ1-6; 8 bases agree with TRBD1. The CDR3 extends over 14 amino acids. CDR1 and CDR2 from the germline V gene are MNHEY and SVGAGI. The J segment lost 6 bases and the V segment lost 5 bases, leaving 3 bases of the junction unmatched. This chain's CDR3 is CASSRDRINSPLHF. The CDR3 DNA reads as TGTGCCAGCAGTAGGGACAGGATTAATTCACCCCTCCACTTT.

This chain joins TRBV7-2 and TRBJ2-1, with 9 bases fitting TRBD2. This CDR3 contains 14 residues. Germline V CDR1 and CDR2: SGHTA, FQGNSA. V shed 7 bases, J shed 9 bases, and the junction held 10 bases outside the gene matches. Here the CDR3 DNA reads TGTGCCAGCAACCCTAGCGGGGCGCGGGGTGAGCAGTTCTTC. This encodes CASNPSGARGEQFF.

The genes are TRBV4-2 and TRBJ2-5, with TRBD1 as a possible D gene (6 bases). The germline V gene encodes CDR1 LGHNA and CDR2 YNFKEQ. The CDR3 loop spans 15 amino acids. The V end lost 4 bases, the J end lost 0 bases, and 12 bases lay between the germline ends. CDR3 nucleotide sequence: TGTGCCAGCAGCCCAAAAGGGGACAACCAAGAGACCCAGTACTTC. This codes for CASSPKGDNQETQYF.

The chain couples TRBV14 to TRBJ1-1, with D possibly TRBD1 on 5 matching bases. The CDR3 spans 13 residues. Trimming cost V 1 base and J 4 bases, with 7 bases left between them. The germline V gene has CDR1 SGHDN and CDR2 FVKESK. This CDR3 is CASSQVGGTEAFF. As DNA, the CDR3 is TGTGCCAGCAGCCAAGTGGGGGGCACTGAAGCTTTCTTT.